The next 6 T cell receptor beta chains were all read from a single sample in a study of identical twins. MiXCR, run by TCRdb on the 5' RACE reads, gives a single entry per CDR3 protein. The profile shows 200,000 to 250,000 distinct CDR3 sequences, about 7% of them singletons. This sample was shared with a second study, whose subject was yellow fever vaccine responses in identical twins.

The specimen was memory (CD45RO+) T cells sorted from blood. These receptors all come from a woman in her late teens or twenties in good health.

This clonotype showed up many times. V usage is TRBV29-1 and J usage is TRBJ1-2, with D unresolved. Germline assignment: CDR1 SQVTM and CDR2 ANQGSEA. The CDR3 loop spans 12 amino acids. V lost 1 base and J lost 2, with 5 bases in between. The CDR3 nucleotides read TGCAGCGTTGAAGCCGGAAACTATGGCTACACCTTC. Translation: CSVEAGNYGYTF.

V usage is TRBV12-3 or TRBV12-4 and J usage is TRBJ2-1, with D hard to call. Trimming took off 5 bases at V and 8 bases at J, with 16 bases between the two ends. The CDR3 extends over 14 amino acids. Written as DNA, the CDR3 is TGTGCCAGCAGTCCTCGTTTGGATAAGCATGAGCAGTTCTTC. Amino acids: CASSPRLDKHEQFF.

This clonotype was found many times. The V call is TRBV10-3, the J call TRBJ2-7; 7 bases line up with TRBD2. Germline trimming cut 6 bases from V and 4 bases from J; bases unmatched to any gene: 9. The CDR3 runs 14 residues. From germline, CDR1 is ENHRY and CDR2 SYGVKD. The CDR3 here is CAIRKGFSGYEQYF. The CDR3 nucleotides are TGTGCCATCAGGAAGGGATTTAGCGGGTACGAGCAGTACTTC.

This clonotype occurred a few times. The chain has TRBV20-1 and TRBJ2-3, with 11 bases that match TRBD2. The length of the CDR3 is 14 residues. The germline V gene has CDR1 DFQATT and CDR2 SNEGSKA (reference sequence). V lost 0 bases, J lost 6 bases, and 2 bases stayed unmatched. For the CDR3, the DNA is TGCAGTGCTAGAGATAGCGGGAGGGCCGATACGCAGTATTTT. Protein: CSARDSGRADTQYF.

Ten or more counts support this clonotype. This chain connects TRBV27 to TRBJ2-5; maybe TRBD1 (6 bases). V gave up 5 bases and J gave up 0 bases, with 16 bases separating them. This CDR3 contains 16 residues. Germline V CDR1 and CDR2: MNHEY, SMNVEV (reference sequence). Here the CDR3 reads CASSPLRQVYQETQYF. The CDR3 nucleotides read TGTGCCAGCAGTCCCCTACGACAGGTGTACCAAGAGACCCAGTACTTC.

The chain carries TRBV7-2 and TRBJ1-1; D unclear. The V gene's germline CDR1 is SGHTA and CDR2 FQGNSA. This CDR3 comprises 14 residues. V lost 2 bases and J 5 bases, leaving 12 bases between the germline ends. In nucleotides, the CDR3 is TGTGCCAGCAGCTTAATGGCCAGCGAGACTGAAGCTTTCTTT. Residues: CASSLMASETEAFF.